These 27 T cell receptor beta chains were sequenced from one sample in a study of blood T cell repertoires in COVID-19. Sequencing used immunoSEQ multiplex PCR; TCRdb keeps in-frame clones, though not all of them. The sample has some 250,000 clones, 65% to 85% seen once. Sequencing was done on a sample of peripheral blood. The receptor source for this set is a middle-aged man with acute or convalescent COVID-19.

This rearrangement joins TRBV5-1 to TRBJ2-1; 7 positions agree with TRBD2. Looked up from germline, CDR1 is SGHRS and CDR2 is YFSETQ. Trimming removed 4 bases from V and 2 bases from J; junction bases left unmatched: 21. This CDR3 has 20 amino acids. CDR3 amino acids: CASSPGLAVGRGRTYNEQFF. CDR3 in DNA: TGCGCCAGCAGCCCGGGTCTCGCCGTGGGGCGGGGGAGAACCTACAATGAGCAGTTCTTC.

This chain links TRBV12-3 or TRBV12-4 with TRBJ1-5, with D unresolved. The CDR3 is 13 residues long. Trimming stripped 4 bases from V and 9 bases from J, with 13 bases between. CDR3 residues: CASSSGLPGPQHF. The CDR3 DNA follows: TGTGCCAGCAGTTCCGGCCTACCGGGGCCCCAGCATTTT.

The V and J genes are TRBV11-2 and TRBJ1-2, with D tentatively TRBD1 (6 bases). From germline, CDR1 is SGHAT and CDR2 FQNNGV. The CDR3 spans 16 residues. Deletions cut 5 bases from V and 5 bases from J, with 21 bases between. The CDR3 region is CASSHADRPLEYGYTF. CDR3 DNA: TGTGCCAGCAGCCACGCGGACAGACCGTTAGAGTATGGCTACACCTTC.

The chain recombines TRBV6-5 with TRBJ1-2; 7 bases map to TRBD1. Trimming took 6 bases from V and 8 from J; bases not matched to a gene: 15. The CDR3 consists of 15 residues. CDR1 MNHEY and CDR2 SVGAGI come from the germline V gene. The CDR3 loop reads CASRRDRDSDWGYTF. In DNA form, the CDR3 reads TGTGCCAGCAGACGCGACCGGGACAGTGACTGGGGCTACACCTTC.

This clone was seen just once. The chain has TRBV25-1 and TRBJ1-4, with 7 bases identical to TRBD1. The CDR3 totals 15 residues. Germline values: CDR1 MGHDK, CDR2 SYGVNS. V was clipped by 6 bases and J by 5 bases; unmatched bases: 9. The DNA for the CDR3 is TGTGCCAGCAGACGAATGGGACAGCAGAATGAAAAACTGTTTTTT. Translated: CASRRMGQQNEKLFF.

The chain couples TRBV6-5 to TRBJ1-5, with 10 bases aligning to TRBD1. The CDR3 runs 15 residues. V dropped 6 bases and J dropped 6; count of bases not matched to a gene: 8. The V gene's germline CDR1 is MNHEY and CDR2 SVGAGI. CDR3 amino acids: CASSSMTGGTQPQHF. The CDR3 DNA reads TGTGCCAGCAGCTCTATGACAGGGGGCACTCAGCCCCAGCATTTT.

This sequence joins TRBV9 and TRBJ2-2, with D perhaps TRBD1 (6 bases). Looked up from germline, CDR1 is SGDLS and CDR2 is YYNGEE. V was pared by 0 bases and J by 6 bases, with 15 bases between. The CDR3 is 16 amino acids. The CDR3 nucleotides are TGTGCCAGCAGCGTAGCGACCACAGGGTCGGCCGGGGAGCTGTTTTTT. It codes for CASSVATTGSAGELFF.

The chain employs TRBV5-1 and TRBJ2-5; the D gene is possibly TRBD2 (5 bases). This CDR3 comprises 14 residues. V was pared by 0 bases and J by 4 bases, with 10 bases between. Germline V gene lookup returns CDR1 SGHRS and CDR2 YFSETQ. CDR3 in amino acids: CASSLVGSGETQYF. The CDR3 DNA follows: TGCGCCAGCAGCTTGGTTGGGAGTGGAGAGACCCAGTACTTC.

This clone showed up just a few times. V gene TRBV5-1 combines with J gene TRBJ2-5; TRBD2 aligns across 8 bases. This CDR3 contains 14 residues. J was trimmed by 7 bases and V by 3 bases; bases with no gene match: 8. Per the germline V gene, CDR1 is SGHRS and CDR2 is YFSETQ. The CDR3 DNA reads TGCGCCAGCAGCTCCGGACTAGCAAGAGGGACCCAGTACTTC. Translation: CASSSGLARGTQYF.

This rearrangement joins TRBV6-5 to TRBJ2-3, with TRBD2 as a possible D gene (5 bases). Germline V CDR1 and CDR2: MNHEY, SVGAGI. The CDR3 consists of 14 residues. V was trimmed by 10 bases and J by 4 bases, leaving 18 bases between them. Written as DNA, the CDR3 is TGTGCCACCACAGTTGCGGGTTATGCAGATACGCAGTATTTT. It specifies CATTVAGYADTQYF.

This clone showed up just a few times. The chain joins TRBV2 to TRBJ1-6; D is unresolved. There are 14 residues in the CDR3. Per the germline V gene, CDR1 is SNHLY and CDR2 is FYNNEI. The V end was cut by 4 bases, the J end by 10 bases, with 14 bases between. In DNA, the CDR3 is TGTGCCAGCAGTGGAGGACTCCCAGGCTCACCCCTCCACTTT. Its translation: CASSGGLPGSPLHF.

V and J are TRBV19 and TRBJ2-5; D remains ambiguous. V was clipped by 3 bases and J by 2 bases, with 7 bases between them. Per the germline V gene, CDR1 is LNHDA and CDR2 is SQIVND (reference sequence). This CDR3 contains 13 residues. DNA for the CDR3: TGTGCCAGTAGTATTCACAATCAAGAGACCCAGTACTTC. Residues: CASSIHNQETQYF.

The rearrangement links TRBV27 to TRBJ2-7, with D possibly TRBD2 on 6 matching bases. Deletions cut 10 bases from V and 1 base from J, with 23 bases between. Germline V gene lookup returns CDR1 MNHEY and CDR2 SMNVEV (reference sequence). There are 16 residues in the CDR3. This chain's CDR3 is CATAPRASVLSYEQYF. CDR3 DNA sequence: TGTGCCACCGCCCCCCGGGCTAGCGTGCTTTCCTACGAGCAGTACTTC.

This CDR3 is CATSRDLGTSGRWFF. DNA of the CDR3: TGTGCCACCAGCAGGGACCTTGGGACTAGCGGGAGGTGGTTCTTC. The chain links TRBV15 to TRBJ2-1; 15 nucleotides line up with TRBD2. After removal of 3 bases from V and 15 bases from J, the junction contained 9 bases not matched to a gene. Germline lookup yields CDR1 LNHNV and CDR2 YYDKDF (reference sequence). This CDR3 is built from 15 residues.

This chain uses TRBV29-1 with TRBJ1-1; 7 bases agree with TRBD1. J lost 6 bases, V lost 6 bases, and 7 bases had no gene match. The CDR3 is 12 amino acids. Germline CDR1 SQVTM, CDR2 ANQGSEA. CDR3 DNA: TGCAGCGTGGTAGGGGGCTCGGCTGAAGCTTTCTTT. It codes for CSVVGGSAEAFF. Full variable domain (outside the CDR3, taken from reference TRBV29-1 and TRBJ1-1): SAVISQKPSRDICQRGTSLTIQCQVDSQVTMMFWYRQQPGQSLTLIATANQGSEATYESGFVIDKFPISRPNLTFSTLTVSNMSPEDSSIYLCSVVGGSAEAFFGQGTRLTVV.

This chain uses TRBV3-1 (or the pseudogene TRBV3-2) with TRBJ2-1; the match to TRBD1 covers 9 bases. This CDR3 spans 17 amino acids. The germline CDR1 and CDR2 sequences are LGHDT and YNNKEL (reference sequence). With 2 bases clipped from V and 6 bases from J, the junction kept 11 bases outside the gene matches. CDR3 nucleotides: TGTGCCAGCAGCCAATGGGGACAGGGCTACCGGGCCAATGAGCAGTTCTTC. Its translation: CASSQWGQGYRANEQFF.

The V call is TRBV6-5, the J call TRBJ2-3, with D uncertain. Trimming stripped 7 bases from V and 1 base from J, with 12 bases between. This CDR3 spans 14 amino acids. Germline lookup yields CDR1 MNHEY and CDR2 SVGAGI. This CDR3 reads CASTRHPRTDTQYF. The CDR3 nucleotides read TGTGCCAGCACACGACACCCCCGCACAGATACGCAGTATTTT.

The CDR3 reads CATSETSGSYEQYF. In DNA, the CDR3 is TGTGCCACCAGCGAGACTAGCGGGAGCTACGAGCAGTACTTC. The chain uses TRBV15 and TRBJ2-7, with TRBD2 matching over 12 bases. Germline V gene lookup returns CDR1 LNHNV and CDR2 YYDKDF (reference sequence). CDR3 length equals 14 residues. Losses at the gene ends were 5 bases for V and 3 bases for J; bases not matched to a gene: 2. Based on the CDR3 plus reference TRBV15 and TRBJ2-7, the full variable domain is DAMVIQNPRYQVTQFGKPVTLSCSQTLNHNVMYWYQQKSSQAPKLLFHYYDKDFNNEADTPDNFQSRRPNTSFCFLDIRSPGLGDTAMYLCATSETSGSYEQYFGPGTRLTVT.

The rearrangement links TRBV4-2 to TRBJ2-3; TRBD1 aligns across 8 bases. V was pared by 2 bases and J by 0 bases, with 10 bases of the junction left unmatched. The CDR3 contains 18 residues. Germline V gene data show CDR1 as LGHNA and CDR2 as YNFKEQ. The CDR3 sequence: CASSQQPQDRESTDTQYF. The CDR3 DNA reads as TGTGCCAGCAGCCAACAACCTCAGGACAGGGAGAGCACAGATACGCAGTATTTT.

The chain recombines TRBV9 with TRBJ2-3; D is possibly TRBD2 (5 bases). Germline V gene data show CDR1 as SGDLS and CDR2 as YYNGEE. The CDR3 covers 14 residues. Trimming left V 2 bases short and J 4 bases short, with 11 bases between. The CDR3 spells CASSVGLASDTQYF. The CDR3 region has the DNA TGTGCCAGCAGCGTTGGGCTAGCATCAGATACGCAGTATTTT.

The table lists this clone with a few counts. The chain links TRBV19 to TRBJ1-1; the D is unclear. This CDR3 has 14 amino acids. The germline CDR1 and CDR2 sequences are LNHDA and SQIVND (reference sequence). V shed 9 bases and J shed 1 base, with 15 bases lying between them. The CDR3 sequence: CASRGWVSNTEAFF. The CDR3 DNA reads TGTGCCAGCCGCGGTTGGGTATCGAACACTGAAGCTTTCTTT.

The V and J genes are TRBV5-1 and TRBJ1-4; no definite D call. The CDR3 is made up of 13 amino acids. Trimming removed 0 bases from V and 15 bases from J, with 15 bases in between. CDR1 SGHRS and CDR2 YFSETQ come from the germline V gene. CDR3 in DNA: TGCGCCAGCAGCTTGGCCGGCGAGGAATCATTGTTTTTT. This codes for CASSLAGEESLFF.

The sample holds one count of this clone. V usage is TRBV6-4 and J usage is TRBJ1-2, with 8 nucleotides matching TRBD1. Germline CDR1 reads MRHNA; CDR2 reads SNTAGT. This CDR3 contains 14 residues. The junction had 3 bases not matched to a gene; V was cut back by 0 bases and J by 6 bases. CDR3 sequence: CASSDSPGGNGYTF. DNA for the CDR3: TGTGCCAGCAGTGACTCGCCAGGGGGCAATGGCTACACCTTC.

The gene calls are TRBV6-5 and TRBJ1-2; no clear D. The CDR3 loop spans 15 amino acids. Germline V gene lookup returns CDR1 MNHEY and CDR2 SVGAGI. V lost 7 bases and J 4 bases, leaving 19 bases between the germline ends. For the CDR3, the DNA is TGTGCCAGCACCCCACTCGAGGGCTCTGGCTATGGCTACACCTTC. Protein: CASTPLEGSGYGYTF.

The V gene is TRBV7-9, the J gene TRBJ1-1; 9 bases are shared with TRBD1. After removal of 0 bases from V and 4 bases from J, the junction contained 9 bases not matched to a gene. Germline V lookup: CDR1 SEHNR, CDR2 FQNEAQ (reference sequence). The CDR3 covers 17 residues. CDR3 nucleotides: TGTGCCAGCAGCTTAGCGTGGAACAGGGGGCAGGGCACTGAAGCTTTCTTT. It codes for CASSLAWNRGQGTEAFF.

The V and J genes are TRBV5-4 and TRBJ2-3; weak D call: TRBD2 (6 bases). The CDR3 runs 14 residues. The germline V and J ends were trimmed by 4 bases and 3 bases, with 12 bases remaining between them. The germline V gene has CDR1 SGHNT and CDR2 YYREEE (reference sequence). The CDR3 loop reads CASSARGRTDTQYF. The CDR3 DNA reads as TGTGCCAGCAGCGCCCGAGGGAGGACAGATACGCAGTATTTT.

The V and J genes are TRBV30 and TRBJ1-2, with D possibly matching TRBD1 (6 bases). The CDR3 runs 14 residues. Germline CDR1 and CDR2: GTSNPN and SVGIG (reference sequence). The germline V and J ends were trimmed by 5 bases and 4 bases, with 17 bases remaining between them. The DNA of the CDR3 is TGTGCCTGGTCCCCCGGGGGGCTGGGCTATGGCTACACCTTC. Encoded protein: CAWSPGGLGYGYTF.